The 20 T cell receptor beta chains in this list originate from one sample, sequenced in a study of blood T cell repertoires in COVID-19. Clones were sequenced by immunoSEQ multiplex PCR, and TCRdb holds only the in-frame ones, with some missing. The sample has approximately 380,000 clones; roughly 90% are singletons. The sample taken for sequencing was PBMCs or T cells enriched from blood (not recorded which). The source of these receptors is a woman aged 40-49 years who had been exposed to COVID-19.

The V and J genes are TRBV19 and TRBJ2-6; TRBD1 matches at 11 bases. V trimming: 5 bases; J trimming: 1 base; junction bases outside the gene matches: 4. This CDR3 contains 17 residues. Germline CDR1 LNHDA, CDR2 SQIVND (reference sequence). CDR3 nucleotide sequence: TGTGCCAGTAGTTTAGGGACAGGGGGATCTGGGGCCAACGTCCTGACTTTC. Its translation: CASSLGTGGSGANVLTF.

A note on this clone: A junction end diverges from the germline sequence, so it may reflect a read error. The genes are TRBV7-9 and TRBJ1-1; no clear D. From germline, CDR1 is SEHNR and CDR2 FQNEAQ (reference sequence). The CDR3 contains 11 residues. The CDR3 loop is CASRLGPRAFF. CDR3 nucleotide sequence: TGTGCCAGCAGGTTAGGGCCCAGGGCTTTCTTT.

This clone was counted a single time. This chain joins TRBV2 and TRBJ2-2; D perhaps matches TRBD1 (5 bases). V lost 8 bases and J 2 bases, leaving 12 bases between the germline ends. CDR1 is SNHLY and CDR2 is FYNNEI in the germline V gene. This CDR3 spans 14 amino acids. CDR3 nucleotides: TGTGCCAGCCGCTCGCAGGGTAACACCGGGGAGCTGTTTTTT. This sequence encodes CASRSQGNTGELFF. The whole variable domain, remainder taken from reference TRBV2 and TRBJ2-2, is EPEVTQTPSHQVTQMGQEVILRCVPISNHLYFYWYRQILGQKVEFLVSFYNNEISEKSEIFDDQFSVERPDGSNFTLKIRSTKLEDSAMYFCASRSQGNTGELFFGEGSRLTVL.

This chain connects TRBV4-1 to TRBJ1-2; D is undetermined. Germline V gene sequence: CDR1 MGHRA, CDR2 YSYEKL. The CDR3 has 15 amino acids. V lost 3 bases and J 2 bases, leaving 13 bases between the germline ends. The CDR3: CASSQGPSGNYGYTF. In nucleotides, the CDR3 is TGCGCCAGCAGCCAGGGTCCTAGTGGGAACTATGGCTACACCTTC.

The V gene is TRBV19, the J gene TRBJ1-5; 8 bases match TRBD1. CDR3 length: 12 amino acids. Germline assignment: CDR1 LNHDA and CDR2 SQIVND (reference sequence). Trimming removed 6 bases from V and 7 bases from J; junction bases left unmatched: 2. CDR3 DNA sequence: TGTGCCAGTAGCAGGGGGCCCCAGCCCCAGCATTTT. It is translated as CASSRGPQPQHF.

This chain connects TRBV5-6 to TRBJ1-1; D is undetermined. V was trimmed by 7 bases and J by 8 bases, leaving 24 bases between them. Germline V gives CDR1 SGHDT, CDR2 YYEEEE. CDR3 length: 15 residues. CDR3 protein: CASWEEGGSLKEAFF. Here the CDR3 DNA reads TGTGCCAGCTGGGAAGAGGGCGGATCCTTAAAGGAAGCTTTCTTT.

The rearrangement uses TRBV7-2 and TRBJ1-2; D unclear. CDR1 and CDR2 from the germline V gene are SGHTA and FQGNSA. Deletions cut 5 bases from V and 8 bases from J, with 12 bases between. This CDR3 comprises 12 residues. The CDR3 DNA reads as TGTGCCAGCAGCCCATCCGTCGGGGGCTACACCTTC. Its translation: CASSPSVGGYTF.

The chain couples TRBV27 to TRBJ2-2; 11 positions agree with TRBD2. The J segment lost 7 bases and the V segment lost 3 bases, leaving 7 bases of the junction unmatched. CDR1 is MNHEY and CDR2 is SMNVEV in the germline V gene (reference sequence). This CDR3 has 16 residues. CDR3 DNA sequence: TGTGCCAGCAGTTTCGGCGATAGCGGGGGGGGCGGGGAGCTGTTTTTT. Its protein product is CASSFGDSGGGGELFF.

The CDR3 DNA follows: TGTGCCTGGAGTTTAGCCCAGACGACGAGGGATGAGCAGTTCTTC. Translating gives CAWSLAQTTRDEQFF. The chain carries TRBV30 and TRBJ2-1, with D perhaps TRBD2 (5 bases). Germline assignment: CDR1 GTSNPN and CDR2 SVGIG (reference sequence). V shed 2 bases and J shed 8 bases, with 19 bases lying between them. CDR3 length equals 15 residues.

The gene calls are TRBV7-9 and TRBJ2-5; possible D gene TRBD1, 7 bases. This CDR3 region has 16 residues. The V end lost 5 bases, the J end lost 1 base, and 17 bases lay between the germline ends. Germline V gene sequence: CDR1 SEHNR, CDR2 FQNEAQ (reference sequence). Here the CDR3 reads CASSPRSGGPQETQYF. CDR3 coding DNA: TGTGCCAGCAGCCCCAGGTCAGGGGGGCCCCAAGAGACCCAGTACTTC.

The rearrangement joins TRBV5-6 to TRBJ2-1; 9 bases fit TRBD1. CDR1 is SGHDT, CDR2 YYEEEE, per germline. V trimming: 2 bases; J trimming: 4 bases; junction bases outside the gene matches: 4. The CDR3 consists of 15 residues. The DNA of the CDR3 is TGTGCCAGCAGCTTTGGACAGGGGCCGTACAATGAGCAGTTCTTC. It codes for CASSFGQGPYNEQFF.

The chain uses TRBV5-5 and TRBJ1-5; D not certain. The CDR3 sequence is 15 residues long. Deletions cut 1 base from V and 5 bases from J, with 13 bases between. CDR1 and CDR2 (germline): SGHKS, YYEKEE (reference sequence). The chain's CDR3 is CASSLLGERYQPQHF. The CDR3 DNA reads TGTGCCAGCAGCTTGCTTGGGGAGCGGTATCAGCCCCAGCATTTT.

The chain joins TRBV24-1 to TRBJ2-2; 11 nucleotides align to TRBD2. V was pared by 4 bases and J by 6 bases, with 15 bases of the junction left unmatched. From germline, CDR1 is KGHDR and CDR2 SFDVKD. CDR3 length: 19 residues. CDR3 sequence reads: CATSELPGPPGLAAGELFF. CDR3 DNA: TGTGCCACCAGTGAACTCCCAGGACCACCGGGACTAGCGGCCGGGGAGCTGTTTTTT.

This sequence joins TRBV5-1 and TRBJ1-3; possible D gene TRBD1, 6 bases. Germline V gene sequence: CDR1 SGHRS, CDR2 YFSETQ. The CDR3 length is 15 residues. V gave up 1 base and J gave up 4 bases, with 12 bases separating them. The CDR3 loop is CASSLLQGQGNTIYF. Here the CDR3 DNA reads TGCGCCAGCAGCTTGCTTCAGGGGCAGGGAAACACCATATATTTT.

The chain uses TRBV13 and TRBJ2-6; TRBD1 might be the D (6 bases). V lost 4 bases, J lost 0 bases, and 13 bases lay in between. The CDR3 sequence is 17 residues long. CDR1 PRHDT and CDR2 FYEKMQ come from the germline V gene (reference sequence). The CDR3 coding sequence is TGTGCCAGCAGCTATAGACAGGACGGCTCTGGGGCCAACGTCCTGACTTTC. Translated: CASSYRQDGSGANVLTF. Full variable domain (outside the CDR3, taken from reference TRBV13 and TRBJ2-6): AAGVIQSPRHLIKEKRETATLKCYPIPRHDTVYWYQQGPGQDPQFLISFYEKMQSDKGSIPDRFSAQQFSDYHSELNMSSLELGDSALYFCASSYRQDGSGANVLTFGAGSRLTVL.

The genes are TRBV15 and TRBJ2-1, with 9 bases lining up with TRBD1. The junction had 10 bases not matched to a gene; V was cut back by 0 bases and J by 7 bases. The germline V gene has CDR1 LNHNV and CDR2 YYDKDF (reference sequence). The CDR3 totals 17 residues. The CDR3 DNA reads as TGTGCCACCAGCAGAGATCCCCCTACAGGGGGCAGGAATGAGCAGTTCTTC. It translates to CATSRDPPTGGRNEQFF.

The V and J genes are TRBV5-4 and TRBJ1-1; maybe TRBD1 (5 bases). The V gene lost 0 bases and the J gene lost 8 bases, with 14 bases spanning the gap. The V gene's germline CDR1 is SGHNT and CDR2 YYREEE (reference sequence). This CDR3 spans 14 amino acids. CDR3 sequence (DNA): TGTGCCAGCAGCTTGGGAGGTCCCTCAGGGGAAGCTTTCTTT. Translating it yields CASSLGGPSGEAFF.

The chain recombines TRBV12-3 or TRBV12-4 with TRBJ2-1; maybe TRBD2 (6 bases). The CDR3 consists of 13 residues. Trimming pared 5 bases from V and 2 bases from J, leaving 7 bases between. The CDR3 sequence: CASSRTTYNEQFF. CDR3 nucleotide sequence: TGTGCCAGCAGTCGGACTACCTACAATGAGCAGTTCTTC.

This clone showed up just a few times. The chain joins TRBV19 to TRBJ1-4, with TRBD1 matching 10 bases. The CDR3 has 16 residues. V dropped 4 bases and J dropped 5; count of bases not matched to a gene: 7. Germline-derived CDR1 and CDR2 are LNHDA and SQIVND (reference sequence). The CDR3 nucleotides read TGTGCCAGTAGTACCGCCAGGACAGGGGGGAATGAAAAACTGTTTTTT. As protein: CASSTARTGGNEKLFF.

A note on this clone: Other DNA variants within this sample encode the same CDR3. The rearrangement links TRBV27 to TRBJ1-1, with a tentative D call TRBD1 (5 bases). The CDR3 runs 13 residues. The V end lost 6 bases, the J end lost 1 base, and 9 bases lay between the germline ends. Per germline, CDR1 MNHEY and CDR2 SMNVEV (reference sequence). CDR3 nucleotides: TGTGCCAGCAGCCTGGGGGGGAACACTGAAGCTTTCTTT. Translation gives CASSLGGNTEAFF.